Listed below are T cell receptor beta chains from one sample, sequenced in a study of CD8+ T cells in alopecia areata. Generated by immunoSEQ multiplex PCR, the TCRdb table keeps only in-frame clones and is missing some. The data contain 130,000 to 150,000 clones, approximately 51% of them singletons. The sample consisted of CD4+ T cells sorted from blood, taken at week 0. The receptors were sampled from a human donor with alopecia areata. Each CDR3 is given with its conserved first and last residue. The order of the fields is clone size, V gene, J gene, D gene, CDR3 protein, CDR3 DNA. D genes are given only for firm matches. Not all rows give a size; the values are once, few, many and, for expanded clones, a class.

.	TRBV11-2	TRBJ2-5	TRBD1	CASSFKTGQRQETQYF	TGTGCCAGCAGCTTTAAGACGGGACAGAGACAAGAGACCCAGTACTTC
.	TRBV5-4	TRBJ2-5	.	CASSLLGSETQYF	TGTGCCAGCAGCTTGCTGGGGTCAGAGACCCAGTACTTC
few	TRBV19	TRBJ2-1	TRBD2	CASKGTSGIAYNEQFF	TGTGCCAGTAAAGGGACTAGCGGGATCGCCTACAATGAGCAGTTCTTC
few	TRBV19	TRBJ1-5	.	CASRMEGYNQPQHF	TGTGCCAGTAGGATGGAGGGGTACAATCAGCCCCAGCATTTT
.	TRBV30	TRBJ2-6	.	CAWAISGANVLTF	TGTGCCTGGGCGATCTCTGGGGCCAACGTCCTGACTTTC
few	TRBV6-5	TRBJ2-5	TRBD1	CASRATGVPQETQYF	TGTGCCAGCAGGGCAACAGGGGTCCCTCAAGAGACCCAGTACTTC
.	TRBV7-6	TRBJ2-3	TRBD2	CASSLTEAGLAGALLGDTQYF	TGTGCCAGCAGCTTAACGGAGGCGGGACTAGCGGGAGCCTTATTGGGCGATACGCAGTATTTT
.	TRBV7-2	TRBJ2-7	TRBD1	CASSLGSTNRGSYEQYF	TGTGCCAGCAGCTTAGGATCCACCAACAGGGGCTCCTACGAGCAGTACTTC
.	TRBV7-8	TRBJ2-3	TRBD2	CASSLGTTSTDTQYF	TGTGCCAGCAGCCTAGGGACTACCAGCACAGATACGCAGTATTTT
few	TRBV28	TRBJ2-7	.	CASSKTPNYEQYF	TGTGCCAGCAGTAAAACCCCCAACTACGAGCAGTACTTC
.	TRBV6-6	TRBJ2-3	TRBD2	CASSHRLAADTQYF	TGTGCCAGCAGTCACCGACTAGCCGCAGATACGCAGTATTTT
few	TRBV6-1	TRBJ1-5	TRBD1	CASSEQQGGNQPQHF	TGTGCCAGCAGTGAACAACAGGGGGGCAATCAGCCCCAGCATTTT
few	TRBV29-1	TRBJ2-7	.	CSVAGTDSYEQYF	TGCAGCGTTGCCGGTACGGACTCCTACGAGCAGTACTTC
few	TRBV2	TRBJ2-3	.	CASSDDSSTDTQYF	TGTGCCAGCAGCGATGACTCCTCTACAGATACGCAGTATTTT
once	TRBV20-1	TRBJ1-2	.	CSASAVYGYTF	TGCAGTGCTAGTGCCGTCTATGGCTACACCTTC
.	TRBV29-1	TRBJ1-1	.	CSVHDGDTEAFF	TGCAGCGTTCACGATGGGGACACTGAAGCTTTCTTT
.	TRBV30	TRBJ2-7	.	CAWSVAGLSYEQYF	TGTGCCTGGAGTGTAGCGGGTCTGTCCTACGAGCAGTACTTC
.	TRBV7-3	TRBJ2-3	.	CASSLNSPGSRDTQYF	TGTGCCAGCAGCTTAAACTCCCCGGGTAGCAGAGATACGCAGTATTTT
few	TRBV25-1	TRBJ1-2	.	CASSATGNYGYTF	TGTGCCAGCAGTGCCACAGGGAACTATGGCTACACCTTC
.	TRBV11-2	TRBJ1-2	TRBD1	CASSRQGVYGYTF	TGTGCCAGCAGCCGACAGGGCGTCTATGGCTACACCTTC
few	TRBV19	TRBJ2-7	.	CASSYPGENEQYF	TGTGCCAGTAGTTACCCGGGAGAGAACGAGCAGTACTTC
.	TRBV29-1	TRBJ1-2	TRBD1	CSVEKYRGRLGYTF	TGCAGCGTTGAAAAATACAGGGGCAGGCTTGGCTACACCTTC
few	TRBV5-6	TRBJ2-1	.	CASSLVVGSSYNEQFF	TGTGCCAGCAGCTTGGTGGTGGGAAGTTCCTACAATGAGCAGTTCTTC
.	TRBV25-1	TRBJ2-7	.	CASSELATSEQYF	TGTGCCAGCAGTGAGCTAGCGACGTCCGAGCAGTACTTC
few	TRBV30	TRBJ2-7	.	CAWSVSRTRPYEQYF	TGTGCCTGGAGTGTAAGCCGGACTCGACCCTACGAGCAGTACTTC
few	TRBV5-1	TRBJ2-2	TRBD1	CASSGPGTGGKIGELFF	TGCGCCAGCAGCGGACCCGGGACAGGGGGCAAGATCGGGGAGCTGTTTTTT
.	TRBV7-2	TRBJ1-5	.	CASSLVSGGQPQHF	TGTGCCAGCAGCTTAGTATCTGGGGGCCAGCCCCAGCATTTT
.	TRBV30	TRBJ2-3	.	CAWRPPGHTQYF	TGTGCCTGGAGGCCGCCCGGGCACACGCAGTATTTT
many	TRBV19	TRBJ1-5	.	CASSSGPVSNQPQHF	TGTGCCAGTAGCTCGGGCCCGGTTAGCAATCAGCCCCAGCATTTT
few	TRBV4-3	TRBJ1-5	TRBD1	CASSQELGTAFGNQPQHF	TGCGCCAGCAGCCAGGAGCTCGGGACAGCCTTTGGCAATCAGCCCCAGCATTTT
.	TRBV30	TRBJ2-5	.	CAWSVGIQETQYF	TGTGCCTGGAGTGTTGGCATCCAAGAGACCCAGTACTTC
few	TRBV28	TRBJ2-2	.	CASSLFRDGGSGELFF	TGTGCCAGCAGTTTATTCCGGGACGGAGGATCCGGGGAGCTGTTTTTT
.	TRBV30	TRBJ1-1	TRBD1	CAWSAGTVEAFF	TGTGCCTGGAGTGCAGGGACAGTTGAAGCTTTCTTT
few	TRBV28	TRBJ2-7	TRBD2	CASSSGGRAHEQYF	TGTGCCAGCAGTTCCGGCGGGAGGGCCCACGAGCAGTACTTC
.	TRBV14	TRBJ2-3	TRBD1	CASSLGQAKTQYF	TGTGCCAGCAGCCTAGGACAGGCTAAAACGCAGTATTTT
.	TRBV5-8	TRBJ1-5	.	CASSQGLGPQHF	TGTGCCAGCAGCCAGGGACTAGGGCCCCAGCATTTT
.	TRBV29-1	TRBJ1-1	.	CSVEPTANTEAFF	TGCAGCGTTGAGCCGACGGCGAACACTGAAGCTTTCTTT
.	TRBV2	TRBJ1-5	.	CASQAETGSQHF	TGTGCCAGCCAGGCGGAAACTGGTTCCCAGCATTTT
few	TRBV20-1	TRBJ1-2	.	CSASSGGYTF	TGCAGTGCTAGTTCAGGTGGCTACACCTTC
.	TRBV30	TRBJ1-1	.	CAWSRGGHMNTEAFF	TGTGCCTGGAGCCGAGGGGGACACATGAACACTGAAGCTTTCTTT
.	TRBV11-2	TRBJ2-1	TRBD1	CASSTTGTNEQFF	TGTGCCAGCAGCACGACAGGGACCAATGAGCAGTTCTTC
.	TRBV29-1	TRBJ2-3	.	CSARAGTGFSTDTQYF	TGCAGCGCGCGAGCCGGTACAGGCTTTAGCACAGATACGCAGTATTTT
.	TRBV9	TRBJ2-2	.	CASSVEPGHNTGELFF	TGTGCCAGCAGCGTAGAACCGGGACATAACACCGGGGAGCTGTTTTTT
.	TRBV6-6	TRBJ2-7	TRBD2	CASSYLAGGHEQYF	TGTGCCAGCAGTTACCTCGCGGGAGGCCACGAGCAGTACTTC
.	TRBV7-8	TRBJ2-7	.	CASSSNLGGPYEQYF	TGTGCCAGCAGCTCCAATTTAGGAGGGCCCTACGAGCAGTACTTC
.	TRBV29-1	TRBJ2-2	TRBD2	CSGGLAGAPGELFF	TGCAGCGGCGGACTAGCGGGAGCCCCCGGGGAGCTGTTTTTT
.	TRBV6-5	TRBJ2-1	.	CASSYSPGPPTNEQFF	TGTGCCAGCAGTTACTCCCCGGGGCCTCCGACGAATGAGCAGTTCTTC
.	TRBV4-2	TRBJ2-6	.	CASSQTQSSGANVLTF	TGTGCCAGCAGCCAAACACAGAGCTCTGGGGCCAACGTCCTGACTTTC
.	TRBV7-6	TRBJ2-3	TRBD2	CASSLEVPGTRSTDTQYF	TGTGCCAGCAGCCTAGAGGTTCCGGGGACTAGGAGCACAGATACGCAGTATTTT
few	TRBV5-6	TRBJ1-1	TRBD1	CASSFQMYRDRDKAFF	TGTGCCAGCAGCTTCCAAATGTACCGGGACAGGGATAAGGCTTTCTTT
few	TRBV7-2	TRBJ2-6	.	CASSLDSGANVLTF	TGTGCCAGCAGCTTAGACTCTGGGGCCAACGTCCTGACTTTC
few	TRBV2	TRBJ2-7	.	CASSDWRDREQYF	TGTGCCAGCAGTGATTGGAGGGATCGAGAGCAGTACTTC
.	TRBV11-2	TRBJ2-7	TRBD2	CASSAISGTRGQYF	TGTGCCAGCAGCGCCATTAGCGGGACACGAGGGCAGTACTTC
.	TRBV6-6	TRBJ1-5	.	CASVQGNQPQHF	TGTGCCAGCGTCCAGGGTAATCAGCCCCAGCATTTT
.	TRBV4-2	TRBJ2-7	.	CASSPRTFSGEQYF	TGTGCCAGCAGCCCGAGGACTTTCTCTGGCGAGCAGTACTTC
.	TRBV30	TRBJ1-1	.	CAWRPISPGSTEAFF	TGTGCCTGGAGACCTATTTCCCCGGGGAGCACTGAAGCTTTCTTT
.	TRBV9	TRBJ2-3	TRBD2	CASSVAVAGGTDTQYF	TGTGCCAGCAGCGTAGCTGTGGCGGGAGGCACAGATACGCAGTATTTT